A selection of T cell receptor beta chains follows, all from one sample in a study of cytomegalovirus exposure and HLA in healthy donors. Method: immunoSEQ multiplex PCR; TCRdb's copy keeps in-frame clones and lacks some. Recorded for this sample: 75,000 to 95,000 clones. The specimen was PBMCs. All receptors come from a girl between 10 and 17 years old in good health and CMV-seropositive. Both conserved end residues are part of each CDR3. Each record gives: J gene, D gene, V gene, CDR3 protein, CDR3 DNA. A D gene is named only where the DNA matches it firmly.

TRBJ1-2,TRBD1,TRBV29-1,CSVERDRGFLNYGYTF,TGCAGCGTTGAGCGTGACAGGGGGTTTCTTAACTATGGCTACACCTTC
TRBJ2-6,-,TRBV5-1,CASSQLSGSSGANVLTF,TGCGCCAGCAGCCAGTTATCCGGGTCCTCTGGGGCCAACGTCCTGACTTTC
TRBJ1-1,-,TRBV29-1,CSESFLNTEAFF,TGCAGCGAAAGCTTCTTGAACACTGAAGCTTTCTTT
TRBJ2-7,-,TRBV4-2,CASSQVRGSSYEQYF,TGTGCCAGCAGCCAAGTCCGGGGGTCCTCCTACGAGCAGTACTTC
TRBJ2-5,-,TRBV10-3,CAISESKGGGHQETQYF,TGTGCCATCAGTGAGTCGAAAGGGGGGGGCCACCAAGAGACCCAGTACTTC
TRBJ1-5,-,TRBV4-1,CASSQGEDHYSNQPQHF,TGCGCCAGCAGCCAGGGGGAGGACCACTATAGCAATCAGCCCCAGCATTTT
TRBJ2-7,TRBD2,TRBV6-6,CASSGTSSGGAYEQYF,TGTGCCAGCAGTGGAACCTCTAGCGGGGGGGCCTACGAGCAGTACTTC
TRBJ1-6,-,TRBV4-1,CASSLEAGVSESPLHF,TGCGCCAGCAGCCTCGAGGCAGGGGTTTCCGAATCACCCCTACACTTT
TRBJ2-5,TRBD2,TRBV6-5,CASSYSRRGDWETQYF,TGTGCCAGCAGTTACTCGAGGCGGGGGGATTGGGAGACCCAGTACTTC
TRBJ2-5,TRBD1,TRBV7-8,CASSLSPTGRETQYF,TGTGCCAGCAGCTTATCCCCGACAGGGCGAGAGACCCAGTACTTC
TRBJ2-7,-,TRBV5-1,CASSFSVSGTGVYEQYF,TGCGCCAGCAGCTTCAGTGTGTCCGGGACGGGAGTCTACGAGCAGTACTTC
TRBJ2-1,-,TRBV7-9,CASSLGPEGYNEQFF,TGTGCCAGCAGCTTAGGGCCGGAGGGCTACAATGAGCAGTTCTTC
TRBJ1-5,-,TRBV2,CASSEEGGNQPQHF,TGTGCCAGCAGTGAGGAAGGGGGAAATCAGCCCCAGCATTTT
TRBJ1-5,-,TRBV2,CASRSGGQINQPQHF,TGTGCCAGCAGATCCGGGGGTCAGATCAATCAGCCCCAGCATTTT
TRBJ2-3,TRBD2,TRBV10-3,CAISDRTSGGPFTDTQYF,TGTGCCATCAGTGATCGGACTAGCGGGGGGCCCTTCACAGATACGCAGTATTTT
TRBJ1-2,-,TRBV9,CASSPYFELGGYGYTF,TGTGCCAGCAGCCCGTATTTCGAATTAGGGGGCTATGGCTACACCTTC
TRBJ1-6,-,TRBV19,CASTRRQVNSPLHF,TGTGCCAGTACCCGTCGACAGGTTAATTCACCCCTCCACTTT
TRBJ1-5,-,TRBV5-4,CASSNGGDSNQPQHF,TGTGCCAGCAGCAACGGGGGGGACAGCAATCAGCCCCAGCATTTT
TRBJ1-5,-,TRBV9,CASSVDGVRQPQHF,TGTGCCAGCAGCGTAGACGGGGTGAGGCAGCCCCAGCATTTT